This T cell receptor (beta chain) was documented in a study of blood T cell repertoires in COVID-19. This CDR3 has 15 amino acids. The germline V gene encodes CDR1 MNHEY and CDR2 SVGEGT. V lost 5 bases to trimming and J lost 4 bases; unmatched junction nucleotides: 7. Produced via immunoSEQ multiplex PCR; TCRdb's table is partial and in-frame only. The table shows hundreds of thousands of clones, with 90% occurring only once. The V call is TRBV6-2 or TRBV6-3, the J call TRBJ2-1; TRBD1 matches at 8 bases. Sequencing input: PBMCs or T cells enriched from blood (not recorded which). This sequence originates from a woman aged 18-30 years with acute COVID-19. The CDR3 region is CASSPGQGPYNEQFF. In DNA form, the CDR3 reads TGTGCCAGCAGTCCCGGACAGGGACCGTACAATGAGCAGTTCTTC.